This T cell receptor (beta chain) was sequenced during a study of T cell responses to AZD1222 COVID-19 vaccine. General study results and limits: The donors showed a predominance of white British ancestry and of females, with possible underestimation of clonal diversity.

Per germline, CDR1 MDHEN and CDR2 SYDVKM. This CDR3 region has 13 residues. V lost 2 bases to trimming and J lost 6 bases, with 11 bases between them. Generated by immunoSEQ multiplex PCR, the TCRdb table keeps only in-frame clones and is missing some. Found here are nearly 90,000 clones, about 88% of them singletons; the top ten hold roughly 5%. Of note for this clone: Its antigen is not known.

V usage is TRBV28 and J usage is TRBJ2-7, with unresolved D. The sample consisted of peripheral blood, taken 28 days after the second AZD1222 dose. The receptor's source is an adult who received the AZD1222 COVID-19 vaccine. The CDR3 protein is CASSLLNMGEQYF. In DNA, the CDR3 is TGTGCCAGCAGTTTACTAAACATGGGCGAGCAGTACTTC.